This record concerns one TCR beta chain sequence. Its antigen remains unidentified. The record has no base qualities; no much larger clone is one base away. At the junction V is shortened by 5 bases and J by 2 bases; bases outside the gene matches: 10. From its cysteine to its phenylalanine, the CDR3 spans 16 amino acids. The CDR3 DNA has 48 bases and is translated from base 1. According to the germline V gene, CDR1 reads MDHEN and CDR2 reads SYDVKM. Library preparation was by 5' RACE. Sequencing took place on an Illumina HiSeq 2500. A second PCR of about 7 to 12 cycles was run with a J-beta primer mix and a sample-barcoded 5' primer. Each TCR beta cDNA molecule received a unique molecular identifier from a template-switch 5' adaptor carrying 12 random nucleotides. At least 2.5 million CDR3-containing paired-end reads were obtained from each sample. First-strand cDNA was synthesized from all RNA with the Mint cDNA synthesis kit, primed by a TRBC-specific oligonucleotide. After uracil-DNA glycosylase treatment, a first 18-cycle PCR used universal primers M1SS and BC2_uni_R on all cDNA. The paper's data handling went like this. Normalization of each sample was performed by random selection of 1 million high-quality reads, each carrying a distinct molecular identifier. Reads sharing molecular identifiers were discarded rather than binned into consensus sequences. MiTCR, run with a Q25 quality threshold and the strictest error-elimination algorithm, handled CDR3 identification, clonotype clustering and error correction. A nonparametric unseen species model with Euler transformation was used to estimate lower-bound total TCR beta diversity. TCRdb trimmed the raw reads at Q25, called clones with MiXCR and kept productive beta chains. Each CDR3 protein appears once, grouped with its most common genes and DNA. In this record, the V and J calls reflect TCRdb's handling and not the investigators' own analysis. Counted in this sample were about 1 million distinct CDR3 sequences; less than 25% of them appeared once. In total, the top ten clones hold 0.65% to 0.95% of the sample.

The donors were some 36 Caucasian individuals from Russia, aged 6 to 90 years, who were systemically healthy. Around 9.7 milliliters of peripheral blood were collected from each donor into EDTA-treated Vacutainer tubes. Ficoll-Paque density-gradient centrifugation was used to isolate PBMCs, with at least 6.5 million per sample. Total RNA was extracted from PBMCs with Trizol reagent, with at least 6 micrograms obtained per sample. Naive CD45RAhigh/CD27high T cell percentages were measured by flow cytometry on a PBMC aliquot from every donor. These data are taken from a study of blood T cells in healthy people across ages (dated by TCRdb to about 2015). With respect to the entire study: In model experiments, roughly one uniquely barcoded TCR beta cDNA molecule per two T cells was captured by template switching. Donors were grouped into four age groups: young (average approximately 15 years), middle-aged (roughly 38), aged (around 60) and long-lived (approximately 82). To track age-related changes in TCR beta repertoire diversity, the study relied on deep sequencing normalized with unique cDNA molecular identifiers. Using the same blood draw, the study looked at two additional independent replicas of 1 million unique cDNA reads for two donors, one aged 18 to 30 and the other aged 80 or older.

Broad study findings and their caveats: Since profiling was done on bulk unsorted PBMCs, naive and antigen-experienced compartments could not be conclusively compared. Total diversity estimates from one million sequenced T cells were considered lower bounds and underestimates. Compared with the aged group, more naive CD4+ T cells, fewer expanded clones and increased TCR diversity were shown by the long-lived group, suggesting age selection. Because donor CMV infection status was unknown, age-related changes in expanded clonotypes were potentially confounded. As age increased, observed TCR beta diversity per million T cells dropped in a roughly linear way, and a significant reduction was already evident by age approximately 40. There was a strong correlation between observed TCR beta diversity and the percentage of naive T cells measured by flow cytometry.

The data also belong to a second study, concerning T cells of mothers and their children. Reported in the second study: Nine systemically healthy Caucasian individuals served as donors, namely three mothers together with their six children. cDNA synthesis consumed the entire amount of extracted RNA, loaded at 1.5 ug RNA in each 15 ul reaction. In the second PCR, sample barcodes and 2-4 random nucleotides were introduced via the M1S primer. Each mother yielded over 8.5 million TCR beta CDR3 reads and each child 2.5 million to 3 million reads. Thymic selection similarly shapes TCR recombination output in related and unrelated pairs, with minor effect from inherited differences. Normalized repertoire overlap in related mother-child pairs was always slightly higher than in unrelated mother-child pairs, but the difference was never significant. Persistent microchimeric T cell clones were not detected, at a sensitivity of roughly 100 clones per million clonotypes. Deep NGS was used in the study to compare the TCR beta repertoires of mothers and children and to look for features that separate related mother-child pairs from unrelated individuals. The mean age was roughly 36 +/- 4 years for the mothers and approximately 11 +/- 4 years for the children. After adapters were ligated using NEBNext reagents, the libraries underwent 100+100 nt paired-end sequencing on an Illumina HiSeq 2000. To prevent cross-contamination, the mother and child libraries were prepared a month apart and were sequenced in separate runs. Each donor had between about 450,000 and 2,200,000 distinct TCR beta clonotypes identified. Naive TCR beta clonotypes were estimated from low-frequency clonotypes matched to each donor's FACS-determined naive share, without sorting.

The V and J segments used are TRBV28 and TRBJ2-3; the central 7 bases match TRBD1. The source is a girl aged 2 to 9 in good health. Sequencing was performed on blood. CDR3 loop: CASSDGQESNTDTQYF. The bases are TGTGCCAGCAGTGACGGACAGGAGTCCAACACAGATACGCAGTATTTT. When the CDR3 is completed using the reference TRBV28 and TRBJ2-3 genes on either side, the full variable domain is DVKVTQSSRYLVKRTGEKVFLECVQDMDHENMFWYRQDPGLGLRLIYFSYDVKMKEKGDIPEGYSVSREKKERFSLILESASTNQTSMYLCASSDGQESNTDTQYFGPGTRLTVL.